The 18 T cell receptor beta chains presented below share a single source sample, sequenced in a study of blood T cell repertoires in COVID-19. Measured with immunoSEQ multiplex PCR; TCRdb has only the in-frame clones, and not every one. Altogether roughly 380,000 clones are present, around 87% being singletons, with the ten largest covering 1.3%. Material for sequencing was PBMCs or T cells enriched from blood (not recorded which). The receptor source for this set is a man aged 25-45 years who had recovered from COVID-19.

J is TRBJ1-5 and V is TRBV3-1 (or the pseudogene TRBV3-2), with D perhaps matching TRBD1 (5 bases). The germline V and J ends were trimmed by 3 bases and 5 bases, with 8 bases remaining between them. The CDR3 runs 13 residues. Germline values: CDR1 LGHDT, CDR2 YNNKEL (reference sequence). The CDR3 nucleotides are TGTGCCAGCAGCCAGGACAAGGATCAGCCCCAGCATTTT. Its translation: CASSQDKDQPQHF.

CDR3 region: CASSRLEGTEAFF. For the CDR3, the DNA is TGTGCCAGCTCACGACTGGAGGGGACTGAAGCTTTCTTT. The chain couples TRBV18 to TRBJ1-1, with D possibly matching TRBD1 (5 bases). V lost 4 bases, J lost 5 bases, and 11 bases lay in between. The germline CDR1 and CDR2 sequences are KGHSH and LQKENI. This CDR3 is 13 amino acids long.

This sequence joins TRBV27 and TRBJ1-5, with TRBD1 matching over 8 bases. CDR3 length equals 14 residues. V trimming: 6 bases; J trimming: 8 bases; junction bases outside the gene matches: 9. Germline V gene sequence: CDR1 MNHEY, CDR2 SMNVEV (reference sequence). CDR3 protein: CASSQGQGREPQHF. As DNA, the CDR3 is TGTGCCAGCAGCCAAGGACAGGGAAGGGAGCCCCAGCATTTT.

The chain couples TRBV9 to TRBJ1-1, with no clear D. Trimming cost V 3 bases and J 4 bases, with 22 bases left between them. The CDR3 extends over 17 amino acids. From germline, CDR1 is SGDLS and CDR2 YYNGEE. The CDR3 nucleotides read TGTGCCAGCAGCGCGGTGAGTGAGAGGGATTGGACCACTGAAGCTTTCTTT. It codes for CASSAVSERDWTTEAFF.

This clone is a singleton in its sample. CDR3 sequence (DNA): TGTGCCAGCAGCTTAGGCGGTAGGATCGTCTACGAGCAGTACTTC. Its protein is CASSLGGRIVYEQYF. The gene calls are TRBV7-2 and TRBJ2-7; no reliable D call. Germline V gene sequence: CDR1 SGHTA, CDR2 FQGNSA. CDR3 length equals 15 residues. V was trimmed by 1 base and J by 3 bases, leaving 13 bases between them.

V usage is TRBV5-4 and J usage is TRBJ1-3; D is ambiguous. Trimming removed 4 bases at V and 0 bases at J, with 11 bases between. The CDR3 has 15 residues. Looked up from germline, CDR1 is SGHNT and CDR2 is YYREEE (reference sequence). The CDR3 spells CASSMDGVSGNTIYF. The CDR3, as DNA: TGTGCCAGCAGCATGGACGGGGTCTCTGGAAACACCATATATTTT. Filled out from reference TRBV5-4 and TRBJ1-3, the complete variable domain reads ETGVTQSPTHLIKTRGQQVTLRCSSQSGHNTVSWYQQALGQGPQFIFQYYREEENGRGNFPPRFSGLQFPNYSSELNVNALELDDSALYLCASSMDGVSGNTIYFGEGSWLTVV.

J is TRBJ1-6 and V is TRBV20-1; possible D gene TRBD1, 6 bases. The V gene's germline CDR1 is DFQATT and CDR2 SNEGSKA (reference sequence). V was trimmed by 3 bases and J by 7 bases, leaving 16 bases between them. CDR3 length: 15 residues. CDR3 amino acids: CSASLPGVSNSPLHF. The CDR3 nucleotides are TGCAGTGCTAGTCTGCCAGGGGTATCGAATTCACCCCTCCACTTT.

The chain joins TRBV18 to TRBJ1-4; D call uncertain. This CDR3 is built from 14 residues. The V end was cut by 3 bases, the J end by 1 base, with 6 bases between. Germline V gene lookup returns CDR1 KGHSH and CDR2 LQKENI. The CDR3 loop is CASSPGRTNEKLFF. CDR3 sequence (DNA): TGTGCCAGCTCACCGGGCAGAACTAATGAAAAACTGTTTTTT.

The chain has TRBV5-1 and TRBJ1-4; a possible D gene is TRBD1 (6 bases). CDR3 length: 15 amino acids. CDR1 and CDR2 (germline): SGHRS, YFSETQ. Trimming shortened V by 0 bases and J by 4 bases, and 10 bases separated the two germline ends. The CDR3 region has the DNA TGCGCCAGCAGCTTGGATGGACAGTATAATGAAAAACTGTTTTTT. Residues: CASSLDGQYNEKLFF.

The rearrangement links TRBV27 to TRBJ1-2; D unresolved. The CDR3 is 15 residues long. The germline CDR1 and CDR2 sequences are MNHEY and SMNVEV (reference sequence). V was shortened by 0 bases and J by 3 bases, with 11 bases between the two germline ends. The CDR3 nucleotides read TGTGCCAGCAGTTTATCGCTTGGAGGCTACTATGGCTACACCTTC. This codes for CASSLSLGGYYGYTF.

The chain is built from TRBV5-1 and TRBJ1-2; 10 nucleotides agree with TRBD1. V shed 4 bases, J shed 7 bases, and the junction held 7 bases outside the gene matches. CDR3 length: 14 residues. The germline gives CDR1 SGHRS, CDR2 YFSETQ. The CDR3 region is CASSAGTGVPGYTF. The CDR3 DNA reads TGCGCCAGCAGCGCCGGGACAGGGGTCCCTGGCTACACCTTC. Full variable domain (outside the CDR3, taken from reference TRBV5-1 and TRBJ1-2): KAGVTQTPRYLIKTRGQQVTLSCSPISGHRSVSWYQQTPGQGLQFLFEYFSETQRNKGNFPGRFSGRQFSNSRSEMNVSTLELGDSALYLCASSAGTGVPGYTFGSGTRLTVV.

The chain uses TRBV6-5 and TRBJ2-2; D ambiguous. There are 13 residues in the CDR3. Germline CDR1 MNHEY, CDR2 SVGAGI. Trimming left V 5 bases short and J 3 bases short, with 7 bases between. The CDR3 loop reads CASSPVDTGELFF. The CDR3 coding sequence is TGTGCCAGCAGTCCCGTAGACACCGGGGAGCTGTTTTTT.

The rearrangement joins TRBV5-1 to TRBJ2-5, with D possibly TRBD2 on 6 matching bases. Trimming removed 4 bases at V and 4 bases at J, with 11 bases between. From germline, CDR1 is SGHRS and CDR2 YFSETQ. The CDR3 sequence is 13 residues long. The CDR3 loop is CASSPVGGETQYF. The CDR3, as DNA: TGCGCCAGCAGCCCGGTGGGGGGAGAGACCCAGTACTTC.

For the CDR3, the DNA is TGTGCCACCAGCAGAGGGACAGGGTTTGCGGAAAAACTGTTTTTT. Translating gives CATSRGTGFAEKLFF. This chain links TRBV15 with TRBJ1-4, with TRBD1 identical over 8 bases. The CDR3 contains 15 residues. V lost 1 base to trimming and J lost 8 bases; unmatched junction nucleotides: 6. Germline lookup yields CDR1 LNHNV and CDR2 YYDKDF (reference sequence).

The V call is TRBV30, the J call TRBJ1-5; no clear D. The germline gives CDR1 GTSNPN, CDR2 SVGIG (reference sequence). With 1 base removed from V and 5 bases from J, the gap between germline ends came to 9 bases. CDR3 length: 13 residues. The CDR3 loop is CAWSGGTYQPQHF. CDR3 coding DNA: TGTGCCTGGAGTGGCGGAACCTATCAGCCCCAGCATTTT.

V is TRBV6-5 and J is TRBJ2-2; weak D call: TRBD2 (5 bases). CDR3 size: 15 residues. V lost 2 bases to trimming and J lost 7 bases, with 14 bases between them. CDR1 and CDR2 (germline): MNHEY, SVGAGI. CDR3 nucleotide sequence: TGTGCCAGCAGTTACGGAGAGGGAATCCTCGGGGAGCTGTTTTTT. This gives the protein CASSYGEGILGELFF.

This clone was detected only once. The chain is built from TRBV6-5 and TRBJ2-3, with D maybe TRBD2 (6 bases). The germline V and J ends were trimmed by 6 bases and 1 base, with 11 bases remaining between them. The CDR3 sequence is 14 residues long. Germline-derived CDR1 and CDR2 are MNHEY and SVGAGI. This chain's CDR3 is CASREGAGTDTQYF. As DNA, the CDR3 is TGTGCCAGCAGGGAGGGAGCCGGCACAGATACGCAGTATTTT.

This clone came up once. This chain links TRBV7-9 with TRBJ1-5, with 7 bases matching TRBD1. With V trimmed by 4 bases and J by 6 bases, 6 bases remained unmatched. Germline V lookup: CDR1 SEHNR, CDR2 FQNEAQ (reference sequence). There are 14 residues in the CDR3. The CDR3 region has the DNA TGTGCCAGCAGCTCGTCCACAGGGGCTCAGCCCCAGCATTTT. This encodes CASSSSTGAQPQHF.